This TCR beta chain was observed in a study of CD8+ T cells in alopecia areata. Once RNA had been extracted, it was reverse transcribed into cDNA to act as the sequencing template. Clones were sequenced by immunoSEQ multiplex PCR, and TCRdb holds only the in-frame ones, with some missing. The table lists more than 250,000 clones, no singletons, with roughly 1.2% in the top ten. With V trimmed by 3 bases and J by 0 bases, 6 bases remained unmatched. The CDR3 length is 17 residues. Germline CDR1 and CDR2: NSQYPW and LRSPGD (reference sequence). This clone was detected only a few times. The germline and genes are mouse ones. The read gets to within 4 residues of the CDR3 end, and the germline J gene fills in the rest. CD4, CD8alpha, NKG2D, NKG2ACE and other markers were used to sort pooled cutaneous lymph node cells.

V is TRBV1 and J is TRBJ2-4, with 10 bases fitting TRBD2. The source is a C3H/HeJ mouse with alopecia areata. For this mouse line, the MHC haplotype is H2-k. The sample was CD4+ T cells sorted from a lymph node. CDR3 protein: CTCSAWGGAGSQNTLYF. CDR3 DNA (partial): TGCACCTGCAGTGCCTGGGGGGGCGCAGGAAGTCAAAAC.